This T cell receptor (beta chain) emerged from a study of quantifying T cell responses using KT2 cells. Across the study: cDNA was made from DNase-treated RNA using alpha and beta constant primers.

An oligo carrying a UMI was ligated to the cDNA 3' end. The first PCR ran 4 to 5 cycles with an equimolar RC1.1 and RC1.2 beta primer mix. Each CDR3 protein is one row after TCRdb ran MiXCR on the UMI-ligation and nested PCR reads. The sample lists tens of thousands of distinct CDR3 sequences, around 12% occurring once. Fixed numbers of PBMC received varying amounts of KT2 cells. This clonotype was detected a few times. Looked up from germline, CDR1 is KGHSH and CDR2 is LQKENI. CDR3 length equals 14 residues. Trimming shortened V by 6 bases and J by 10 bases, and 16 bases separated the two germline ends.

The chain couples TRBV18 to TRBJ1-6; D gene uncertain. The clonotype comes from a human donor. Sequenced input: PBMCs spiked with cells of the T cell clone KT2. DNA of the CDR3: TGTGCCAGCTCCCGCGCGGTATTAGAGTCACCCCTCCACTTT. Protein product: CASSRAVLESPLHF.